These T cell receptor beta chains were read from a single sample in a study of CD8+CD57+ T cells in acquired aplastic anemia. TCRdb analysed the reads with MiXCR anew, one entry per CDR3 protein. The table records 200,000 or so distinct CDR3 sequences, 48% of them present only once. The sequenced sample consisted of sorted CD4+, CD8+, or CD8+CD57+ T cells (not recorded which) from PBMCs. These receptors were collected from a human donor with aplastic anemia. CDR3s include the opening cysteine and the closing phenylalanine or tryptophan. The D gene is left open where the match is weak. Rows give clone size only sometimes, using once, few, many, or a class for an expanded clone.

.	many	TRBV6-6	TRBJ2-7	CASSYSIRRQSSYEQYF	TGTGCCAGCAGTTACTCGATAAGGCGACAGTCTTCCTACGAGCAGTACTTC
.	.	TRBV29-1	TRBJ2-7	CSVFKGQNYEQYF	TGCAGCGTTTTTAAGGGGCAGAACTACGAGCAGTACTTC
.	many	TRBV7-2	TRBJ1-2	CASSWGNYGYTF	TGTGCCAGCAGTTGGGGAAACTATGGCTACACCTTC
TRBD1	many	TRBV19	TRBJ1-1	CASSLRGGQVNTEAFF	TGTGCCAGTAGTCTAAGAGGTGGACAGGTGAACACTGAAGCTTTCTTT
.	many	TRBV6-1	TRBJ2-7	CASTGTLTYEQYF	TGTGCCAGCACCGGGACTCTCACCTACGAGCAGTACTTC
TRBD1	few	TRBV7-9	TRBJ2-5	CASSLADRGLETQYF	TGTGCCAGCAGCTTGGCAGACAGGGGCTTAGAGACCCAGTACTTC
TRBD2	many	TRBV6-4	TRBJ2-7	CASSDALGLAGRINEQYF	TGTGCCAGCAGTGACGCTTTGGGACTAGCGGGAAGAATAAACGAGCAGTACTTC
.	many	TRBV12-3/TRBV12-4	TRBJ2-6	CASTWVSGANVLTF	TGTGCCAGCACGTGGGTCTCTGGGGCCAACGTCCTGACTTTC
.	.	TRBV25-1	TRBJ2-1	CASFGRGRASYNEQFF	TGTGCCAGCTTTGGCAGGGGGAGGGCCTCCTACAATGAGCAGTTCTTC
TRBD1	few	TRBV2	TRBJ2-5	CASSKDRETQYF	TGTGCCAGCAGTAAGGACAGGGAGACCCAGTACTTC
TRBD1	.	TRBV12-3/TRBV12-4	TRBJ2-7	CASSGTGGEQYF	TGTGCCAGCAGCGGGACAGGGGGCGAGCAGTACTTC
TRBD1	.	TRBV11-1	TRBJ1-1	CASSSNDRGTTNTEAFF	TGTGCCAGCAGCTCAAACGACAGGGGGACGACGAACACTGAAGCTTTCTTT
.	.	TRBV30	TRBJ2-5	CAWMNQETQYF	TGTGCCTGGATGAACCAAGAGACCCAGTACTTC
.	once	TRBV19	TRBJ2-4	CASSYSENIQYF	TGTGCCAGTAGCTACAGTGAAAACATTCAGTACTTC
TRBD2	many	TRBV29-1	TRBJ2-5	CSVEKGRGIMQETQYF	TGCAGCGTTGAAAAAGGGCGGGGGATAATGCAAGAGACCCAGTACTTC
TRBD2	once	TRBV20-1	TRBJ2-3	CSASRGRASTDTQYF	TGCAGTGCTAGCCGCGGGAGGGCTAGCACAGATACGCAGTATTTT
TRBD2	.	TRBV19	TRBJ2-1	CAWEMGGSAGNEQFF	TGTGCCTGGGAGATGGGCGGGAGCGCTGGAAATGAGCAGTTCTTC
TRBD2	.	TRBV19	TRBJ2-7	CASSLAGGAFYEQYF	TGTGCCAGCAGCTTGGCGGGGGGCGCGTTCTACGAGCAGTACTTC
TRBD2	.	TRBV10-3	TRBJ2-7	CAISDSRLAGALDFSYEQYF	TGTGCCATCAGTGACAGTCGACTAGCGGGAGCCCTAGATTTCTCCTACGAGCAGTACTTC
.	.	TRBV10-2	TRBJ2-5	CASSETREGTQYF	TGCGCCAGCAGTGAGACCAGGGAAGGGACCCAGTACTTC
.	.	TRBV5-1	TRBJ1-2	CASSLGRGRDYGYTF	TGCGCCAGCAGCTTGGGTCGGGGCAGGGACTATGGCTACACCTTC
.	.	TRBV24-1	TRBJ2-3	CATSGDTGADTQYF	TGTGCCACCAGTGGGGACACCGGCGCAGATACGCAGTATTTT
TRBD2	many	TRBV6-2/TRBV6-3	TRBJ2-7	CASSSGRPSERYF	TGTGCCAGCAGTAGCGGGAGGCCTTCCGAAAGATACTTC
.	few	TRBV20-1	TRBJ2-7	CSARTGAYEQYF	TGCAGTGCTAGGACAGGTGCGTACGAGCAGTACTTC
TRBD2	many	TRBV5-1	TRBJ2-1	CATQRTSGSGEQFF	TGCGCCACCCAACGGACTAGCGGGAGTGGTGAGCAGTTCTTC
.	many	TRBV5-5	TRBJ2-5	CASSFSFWGGETQYF	TGTGCCAGCAGCTTTTCCTTTTGGGGTGGGGAGACCCAGTACTTC
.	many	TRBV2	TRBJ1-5	CASSSDRGSNQPQHF	TGTGCCAGCAGTAGCGACAGAGGGAGCAATCAGCCCCAGCATTTT
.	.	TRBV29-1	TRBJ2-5	CSLAGVETQYF	TGCAGCTTGGCAGGGGTAGAGACCCAGTACTTC
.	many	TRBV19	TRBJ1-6	CASSIGGGGVKSPLHF	TGTGCCAGTAGTATAGGAGGGGGAGGTGTGAAGTCACCCCTCCACTTT
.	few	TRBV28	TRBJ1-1	CASSFRTPSPEAFF	TGTGCCAGCAGTTTTCGGACCCCAAGCCCTGAAGCTTTCTTT
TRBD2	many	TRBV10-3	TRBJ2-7	CAIRGLAENYEQYF	TGTGCCATCAGAGGACTAGCGGAAAACTACGAGCAGTACTTC
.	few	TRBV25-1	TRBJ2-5	CASSDPSTPRTQYF	TGTGCCAGCAGTGATCCTTCCACCCCACGGACCCAGTACTTC
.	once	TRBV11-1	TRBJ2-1	CASSPSFGVDEQFF	TGTGCCAGCAGCCCTAGTTTCGGGGTGGATGAGCAGTTCTTC
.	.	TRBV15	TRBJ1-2	CATSRDPGVDGYTF	TGTGCCACCAGCAGAGATCCAGGCGTGGATGGCTACACCTTC
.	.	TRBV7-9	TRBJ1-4	CATTRVRGAKGIDEKLFF	TGTGCCACCACTCGTGTTAGGGGGGCGAAGGGGATAGATGAAAAACTGTTTTTT
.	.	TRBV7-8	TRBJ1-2	CASSFKWGSNYGYTF	TGTGCCAGCAGCTTCAAATGGGGTTCAAACTATGGCTACACCTTC
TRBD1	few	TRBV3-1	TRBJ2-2	CASSRRGGPGELFF	TGTGCCAGCAGCCGCCGAGGGGGCCCCGGGGAGCTGTTTTTT
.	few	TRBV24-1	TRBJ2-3	CATSWEEVTDTQYF	TGTGCCACCAGTTGGGAGGAAGTCACAGATACGCAGTATTTT
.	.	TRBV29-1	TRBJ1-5	CSVADSSNQPQHF	TGCAGCGTTGCGGACAGTAGCAATCAGCCCCAGCATTTT
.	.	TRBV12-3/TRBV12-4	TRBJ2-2	CASSLKGDGELFF	TGTGCCAGCAGTTTAAAGGGTGACGGGGAGCTGTTTTTT
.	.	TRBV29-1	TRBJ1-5	CSVSDGVIGNQPQHF	TGCAGCGTTTCGGACGGGGTAATCGGCAATCAGCCCCAGCATTTT
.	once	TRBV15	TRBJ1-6	CATSRSWTGSSYNSPLHF	TGTGCCACCAGCAGGTCGTGGACCGGGAGCTCCTATAATTCACCCCTCCACTTT
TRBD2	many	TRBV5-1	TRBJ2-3	CASSHSAGSTDTQYF	TGCGCCAGCAGCCACTCAGCGGGAAGCACAGATACGCAGTATTTT
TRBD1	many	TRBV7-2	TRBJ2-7	CASSLRQGDRLYEQYF	TGTGCCAGCAGCTTAAGGCAAGGGGACAGACTATACGAGCAGTACTTC
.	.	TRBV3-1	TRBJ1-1	CASSQDIVNTEAFF	TGTGCCAGCAGCCAAGATATAGTGAACACTGAAGCTTTCTTT
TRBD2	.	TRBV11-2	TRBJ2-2	CASSDWAGGGTGELFF	TGTGCCAGCAGCGATTGGGCGGGAGGGGGCACCGGGGAGCTGTTTTTT
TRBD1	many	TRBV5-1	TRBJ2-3	CASSLEGQRSIDTQYF	TGCGCCAGCAGCTTGGAGGGACAGCGTTCGATAGATACGCAGTATTTT
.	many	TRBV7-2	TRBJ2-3	CASSRSGFRTDTQYF	TGTGCCAGCTCCCGATCGGGATTTCGCACAGATACGCAGTATTTT
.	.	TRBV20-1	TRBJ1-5	CSATIPGSNQPQHF	TGCAGTGCTACCATTCCGGGGAGCAATCAGCCCCAGCATTTT
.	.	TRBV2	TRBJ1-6	CASSEKAGNNSPLHF	TGTGCCAGCAGTGAAAAGGCAGGGAATAATTCACCCCTCCACTTT